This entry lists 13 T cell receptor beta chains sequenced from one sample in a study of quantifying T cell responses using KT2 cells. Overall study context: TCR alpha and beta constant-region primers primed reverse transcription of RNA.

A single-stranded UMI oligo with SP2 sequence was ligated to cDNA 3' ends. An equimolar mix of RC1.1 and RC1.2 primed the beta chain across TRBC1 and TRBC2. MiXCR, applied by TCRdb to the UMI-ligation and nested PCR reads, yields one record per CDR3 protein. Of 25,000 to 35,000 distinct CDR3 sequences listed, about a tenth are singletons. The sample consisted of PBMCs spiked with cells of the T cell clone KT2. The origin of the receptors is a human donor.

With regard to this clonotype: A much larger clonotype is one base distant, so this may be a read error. The CDR3 is CASSLASDTDTQYF. CDR3 in DNA: TGTGCCAGCAGTTTGGCTAGCGACACAGATACGCAGTATTTT. The chain joins TRBV27 to TRBJ2-3; D is perhaps TRBD2 (6 bases). Germline V lookup: CDR1 MNHEY, CDR2 SMNVEV (reference sequence). The CDR3 has 14 residues. V shed 3 bases and J shed 2 bases, with 9 bases lying between them.

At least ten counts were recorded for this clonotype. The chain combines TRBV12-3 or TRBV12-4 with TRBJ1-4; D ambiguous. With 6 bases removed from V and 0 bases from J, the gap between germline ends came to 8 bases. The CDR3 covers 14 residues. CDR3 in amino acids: CASSPTATNEKLFF. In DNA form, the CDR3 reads TGTGCCAGCAGCCCTACAGCAACTAATGAAAAACTGTTTTTT.

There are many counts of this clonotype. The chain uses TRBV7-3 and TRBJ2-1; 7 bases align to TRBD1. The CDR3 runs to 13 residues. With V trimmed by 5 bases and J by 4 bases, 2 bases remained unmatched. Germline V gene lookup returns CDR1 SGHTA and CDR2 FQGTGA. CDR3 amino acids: CASSPTGYNEQFF. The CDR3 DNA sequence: TGTGCCAGCAGCCCGACAGGGTACAATGAGCAGTTCTTC.

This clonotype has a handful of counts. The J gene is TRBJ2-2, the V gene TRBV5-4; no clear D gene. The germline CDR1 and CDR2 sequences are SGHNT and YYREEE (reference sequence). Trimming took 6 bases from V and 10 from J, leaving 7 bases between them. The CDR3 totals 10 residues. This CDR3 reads CASTIEELFF. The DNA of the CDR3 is TGTGCCAGCACCATAGAGGAGCTGTTTTTT.

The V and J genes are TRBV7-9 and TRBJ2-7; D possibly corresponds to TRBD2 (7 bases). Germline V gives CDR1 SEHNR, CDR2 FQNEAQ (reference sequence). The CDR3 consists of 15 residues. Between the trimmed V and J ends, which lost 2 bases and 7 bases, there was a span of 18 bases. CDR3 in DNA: TGTGCCAGCAGCTTAACAGGGAGCGGGATTAAGGAGCAGTACTTC. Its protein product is CASSLTGSGIKEQYF.

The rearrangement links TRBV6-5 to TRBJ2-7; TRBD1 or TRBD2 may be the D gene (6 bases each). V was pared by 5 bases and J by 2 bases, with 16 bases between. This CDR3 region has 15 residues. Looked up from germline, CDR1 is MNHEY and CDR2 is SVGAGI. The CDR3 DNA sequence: TGTGCCAGCAGTAAGGGACGGAGGGGGACCTACGAGCAGTACTTC. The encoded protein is CASSKGRRGTYEQYF.

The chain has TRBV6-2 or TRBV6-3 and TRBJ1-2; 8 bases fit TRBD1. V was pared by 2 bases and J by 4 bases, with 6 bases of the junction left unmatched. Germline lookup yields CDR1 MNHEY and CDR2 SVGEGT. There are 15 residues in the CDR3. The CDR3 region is CASSYGQGDGYGYTF. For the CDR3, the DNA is TGTGCCAGCAGTTACGGACAGGGTGACGGCTATGGCTACACCTTC.

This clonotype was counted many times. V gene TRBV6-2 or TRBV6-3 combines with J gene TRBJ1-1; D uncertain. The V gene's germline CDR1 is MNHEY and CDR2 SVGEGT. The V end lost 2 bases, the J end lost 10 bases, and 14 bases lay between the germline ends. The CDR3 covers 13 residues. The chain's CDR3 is CASSYQSGLVAFF. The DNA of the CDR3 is TGTGCCAGCAGTTACCAGTCCGGGTTGGTAGCTTTCTTT.

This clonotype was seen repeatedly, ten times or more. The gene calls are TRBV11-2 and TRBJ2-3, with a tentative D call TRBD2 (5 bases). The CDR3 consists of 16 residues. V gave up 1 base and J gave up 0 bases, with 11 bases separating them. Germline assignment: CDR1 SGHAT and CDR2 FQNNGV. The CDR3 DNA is TGTGCCAGCAGCTTAGCATCAGCGGACAGCACAGATACGCAGTATTTT. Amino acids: CASSLASADSTDTQYF.

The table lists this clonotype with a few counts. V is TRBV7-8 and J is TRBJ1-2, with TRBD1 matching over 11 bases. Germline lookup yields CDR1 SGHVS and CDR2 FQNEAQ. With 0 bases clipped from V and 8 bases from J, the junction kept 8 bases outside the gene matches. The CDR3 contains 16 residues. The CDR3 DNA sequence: TGTGCCAGCAGCTTAGCCTTCGGGGGACAGGGGGTAGGCTACACCTTC. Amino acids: CASSLAFGGQGVGYTF.

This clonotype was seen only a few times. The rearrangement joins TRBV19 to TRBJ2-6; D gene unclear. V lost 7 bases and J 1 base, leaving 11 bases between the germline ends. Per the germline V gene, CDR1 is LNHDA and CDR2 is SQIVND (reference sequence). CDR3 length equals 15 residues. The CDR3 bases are TGTGCCAGTAACCATAGAGATTCTGGGGCCAACGTCCTGACTTTC. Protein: CASNHRDSGANVLTF.

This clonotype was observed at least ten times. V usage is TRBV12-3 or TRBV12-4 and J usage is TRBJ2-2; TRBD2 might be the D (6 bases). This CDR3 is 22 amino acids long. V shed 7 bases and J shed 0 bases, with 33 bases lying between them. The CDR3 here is CASIRGFNYDPTWDSNTGELFF. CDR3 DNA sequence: TGTGCCAGCATTAGGGGTTTCAACTACGACCCAACTTGGGACTCGAACACCGGGGAGCTGTTTTTT.

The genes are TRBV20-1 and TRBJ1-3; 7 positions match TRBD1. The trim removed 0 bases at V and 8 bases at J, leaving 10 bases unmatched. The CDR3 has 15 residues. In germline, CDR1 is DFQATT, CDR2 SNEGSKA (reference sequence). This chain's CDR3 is CSARDVETGRDTIYF. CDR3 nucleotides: TGCAGTGCTAGAGATGTCGAGACAGGGAGGGACACCATATATTTT.